This TCR beta chain was identified during a study of T cells after yellow fever vaccination. Overall study results and limits: When the response was secondary, it was weaker but reached its peak faster, day 5 versus 15. Only a minor proportion of clonotypes was detected across both CD4 and CD8 compartments. FACS-sorted repertoires could harbor abundant contaminating bulk-population clonotypes.

V lost 0 bases and J 4 bases, leaving 15 bases between the germline ends. Germline CDR1 reads LGHNA; CDR2 reads YSLEER. The CDR3 runs to 16 residues. This clonotype has a count of ten or more. Its antigen is unknown. In making TCR cDNA, 5'RACE template switching added a universal primer site and UMIs to it. TCRdb itself ran the 5' RACE reads through MiXCR, one entry per CDR3 protein. The top ten hold around 25% of the sample, which has around 110,000 distinct CDR3 sequences, 8.4% seen once. V is TRBV4-3 and J is TRBJ1-1, with unresolved D. The clonotype was recovered from a man aged 30-40 years who received the YFV17D yellow fever vaccine. The source material was CD8+ T cells sorted from PBMCs, sampled 45 days after the yellow fever booster vaccination. The CDR3: CASSQEVRTTFTEAFF. CDR3 bases: TGCGCCAGCAGCCAAGAAGTACGGACTACCTTCACTGAAGCTTTCTTT.